Shown below are 22 T cell receptor beta chains from a single sample sequenced in a study of shared clonotypes between healthy human individuals. TCRdb keeps only in-frame clones here, not all; method: immunoSEQ multiplex PCR. The sample carries roughly 1,100,000 clones, about 76% recorded once. Material for sequencing was memory CD4+ T cells sorted from blood. Subset in this sample: CD45RA-negative fraction. These receptors originate from a man between 18 and 35 years old in good health.

The V and J genes are TRBV2 and TRBJ2-3, with TRBD1 identical over 9 bases. CDR1 and CDR2 from the germline V gene are SNHLY and FYNNEI. The CDR3 length is 13 residues. V shed 6 bases, J shed 5 bases, and the junction held 3 bases outside the gene matches. CDR3 nucleotides: TGTGCCAGCAGGACAGGGGGGGTAGATACGCAGTATTTT. Its translation is CASRTGGVDTQYF.

Points on this clone: The junction does not match germline at one end; this may be a read error. The V call is TRBV15, the J call TRBJ1-4, with D perhaps matching TRBD1 (5 bases). The germline V gene encodes CDR1 LNHNV and CDR2 YYDKDF (reference sequence). The CDR3 runs to 13 residues. Here the CDR3 reads CATSQLSGPPVLF. CDR3 bases: TGTGCCACCAGCCAACTGTCGGGACCGCCCGTTCTTTTT.

The chain recombines TRBV10-3 with TRBJ1-1, with a tentative D call TRBD1 (5 bases). Germline CDR1 and CDR2: ENHRY and SYGVKD. With 7 bases removed from V and 5 bases from J, the gap between germline ends came to 14 bases. This CDR3 region has 13 residues. CDR3 DNA sequence: TGTGCCATCATAGGACCCGAGGGGACTGAAGCTTTCTTT. Translation gives CAIIGPEGTEAFF.

The gene calls are TRBV28 and TRBJ1-6; TRBD1 agrees at 9 bases. The CDR3 spans 16 residues. J was trimmed by 10 bases and V by 5 bases; bases with no gene match: 12. Per germline, CDR1 MDHEN and CDR2 SYDVKM. CDR3 amino acids: CASSPLRTGEGSPLHF. Here the CDR3 DNA reads TGTGCCAGCAGTCCGCTGCGGACAGGGGAAGGATCACCCCTCCACTTT.

This clone has a single count. V gene TRBV28 combines with J gene TRBJ2-1, with D tentatively TRBD1 (6 bases). V was pared by 2 bases and J by 7 bases, with 9 bases between. Germline V gives CDR1 MDHEN, CDR2 SYDVKM. This CDR3 is 13 amino acids long. The CDR3 reads CASSLRRGNEQFF. The CDR3 bases are TGTGCCAGCAGTTTACGCAGGGGTAATGAGCAGTTCTTC.

The table lists this clone with a count of one. The rearrangement uses TRBV6-6 and TRBJ1-1; D ambiguous. The germline gives CDR1 MNHNY, CDR2 SVGAGI (reference sequence). V shed 7 bases and J shed 0 bases, with 9 bases lying between them. CDR3 size: 13 residues. The CDR3: CASTTQLNTEAFF. CDR3 sequence (DNA): TGTGCCAGCACCACACAGTTGAACACTGAAGCTTTCTTT.

The V call is TRBV11-3, the J call TRBJ2-1; 9 bases agree with TRBD2. CDR3 length equals 17 residues. Per germline, CDR1 SGHNT and CDR2 YENEEA. Unmatched junction bases numbered 11, after V lost 1 base and J lost 7 bases. The CDR3 bases are TGTGCCAGCAGCTTAGGAGGGGCGGGAGGGCCCCTGAATGAGCAGTTCTTC. Translation: CASSLGGAGGPLNEQFF.

The V gene is TRBV18, the J gene TRBJ1-3, with D unresolved. Germline lookup yields CDR1 KGHSH and CDR2 LQKENI. The CDR3 runs 13 residues. V was cut by 4 bases and J by 5 bases, with 9 bases left in between. The CDR3 here is CASSQSDRNTIYF. The CDR3 DNA reads TGTGCCAGCTCACAGTCAGACAGAAACACCATATATTTT. The entire variable domain, with the rest obtained from reference TRBV18 and TRBJ1-3, is as follows: NAGVMQNPRHLVRRRGQEARLRCSPMKGHSHVYWYRQLPEEGLKFMVYLQKENIIDESGMPKERFSAEFPKEGPSILRIQQVVRGDSAAYFCASSQSDRNTIYFGEGSWLTVV.

The gene calls are TRBV7-3 and TRBJ2-2, with TRBD1 identical over 7 bases. The V and J ends lost 5 bases and 3 bases, in that order; junction bases with no gene match: 3. Germline V CDR1 and CDR2: SGHTA, FQGTGA. This CDR3 has 14 residues. The CDR3 protein is CASSPGQDTGELFF. For the CDR3, the DNA is TGTGCCAGCAGCCCAGGACAGGACACCGGGGAGCTGTTTTTT.

The genes are TRBV11-2 and TRBJ2-1, with 9 bases lining up with TRBD2. V trimming: 2 bases; J trimming: 9 bases; junction bases outside the gene matches: 8. CDR1 is SGHAT, CDR2 FQNNGV, per germline. CDR3 length: 15 amino acids. The CDR3 nucleotides are TGTGCCAGCAGCTTAACCAGCGGGGGGCGGGGTGAGCAGTTCTTC. The encoded protein is CASSLTSGGRGEQFF.

The chain combines TRBV11-3 with TRBJ2-3; 13 nucleotides align to TRBD2. V shed 5 bases, J shed 5 bases, and the junction held 7 bases outside the gene matches. This CDR3 has 16 amino acids. In germline, CDR1 is SGHNT, CDR2 YENEEA. CDR3 nucleotide sequence: TGTGCCAGCAGCCCCGGGACTAGCGGGATCGTAGATACGCAGTATTTT. Protein product: CASSPGTSGIVDTQYF.

The gene calls are TRBV30 and TRBJ1-3, with D tentatively TRBD1 (6 bases). The CDR3 is 13 residues long. Trimming stripped 4 bases from V and 7 bases from J, with 14 bases between. The germline CDR1 and CDR2 sequences are GTSNPN and SVGIG (reference sequence). In DNA, the CDR3 is TGTGCCTGGAATAGGGCAGGACAGAACACCATATATTTT. It yields the protein CAWNRAGQNTIYF.

This clone was seen many times. J is TRBJ2-1 and V is TRBV7-2; a possible D gene is TRBD1 (7 bases). Trimming took 6 bases from V and 1 from J, leaving 16 bases between them. Germline V gene data show CDR1 as SGHTA and CDR2 as FQGNSA. The CDR3 runs 16 residues. CDR3 region: CASRYSGDSSYNEQFF. CDR3 bases: TGTGCCAGCAGGTACTCGGGGGACAGTTCCTACAATGAGCAGTTCTTC.

The rearrangement uses TRBV2 and TRBJ1-3; possibly TRBD1 for D (6 bases). V lost 4 bases to trimming and J lost 0 bases, with 13 bases between them. From germline, CDR1 is SNHLY and CDR2 FYNNEI. The CDR3 sequence is 16 residues long. The CDR3 DNA reads as TGTGCCAGCAGTGCAAGACAGGCCATCTCTGGAAACACCATATATTTT. It specifies CASSARQAISGNTIYF.

The genes are TRBV11-2 and TRBJ1-2, with D unclear. V lost 0 bases, J lost 8 bases, and 13 bases lay in between. This CDR3 spans 14 amino acids. Germline CDR1 reads SGHAT; CDR2 reads FQNNGV. The CDR3 protein is CASSLDWQPKGYTF. DNA of the CDR3: TGTGCCAGCAGCTTAGACTGGCAGCCCAAGGGCTACACCTTC.

The rearrangement links TRBV19 to TRBJ1-4, with D uncertain. Germline V gene sequence: CDR1 LNHDA, CDR2 SQIVND (reference sequence). The CDR3 is 13 residues long. V was shortened by 3 bases and J by 8 bases, with 10 bases between the two germline ends. This CDR3 reads CASSIQAGEKLFF. In DNA form, the CDR3 reads TGTGCCAGTAGTATCCAGGCGGGGGAAAAACTGTTTTTT. The complete variable domain, with remaining parts taken from reference TRBV19 and TRBJ1-4, reads DGGITQSPKYLFRKEGQNVTLSCEQNLNHDAMYWYRQDPGQGLRLIYYSQIVNDFQKGDIAEGYSVSREKKESFPLTVTSAQKNPTAFYLCASSIQAGEKLFFGSGTQLSVL.

This clone was observed a handful of times. The chain employs TRBV30 and TRBJ1-6, with TRBD1 as a possible D gene (6 bases). Germline V gene sequence: CDR1 GTSNPN, CDR2 SVGIG (reference sequence). This CDR3 contains 15 residues. The CDR3 nucleotides read TGTGCTGGGGGCCGCATGGACAGAAATAATTCACCCCTCCACTTT. Its protein is CAGGRMDRNNSPLHF. Using reference TRBV30 and TRBJ1-6 for the parts outside the CDR3, the full variable domain is SQTIHQWPATLVQPVGSPLSLECTVEGTSNPNLYWYRQAAGRGLQLLFYSVGIGQISSEVPQNLSASRPQDRQFILSSKKLLLSDSGFYLCAGGRMDRNNSPLHFGNGTRLTVT.

Of note for this clone: Other DNA sequences in this sample translate to the same CDR3. The chain is built from TRBV5-6 and TRBJ2-5; 8 nucleotides agree with TRBD1. The CDR3 loop spans 14 amino acids. The germline V gene encodes CDR1 SGHDT and CDR2 YYEEEE. V gave up 2 bases and J gave up 5 bases; unmatched junction bases: 5. DNA for the CDR3: TGTGCCAGCAGCTTAGACAGGGGTGGGGAGACCCAGTACTTC. Amino acids: CASSLDRGGETQYF.

This clone turned up a few times. The V call is TRBV7-9, the J call TRBJ1-1; D not certain. The CDR3 spans 15 residues. The germline gives CDR1 SEHNR, CDR2 FQNEAQ (reference sequence). The V and J ends lost 7 bases and 2 bases respectively, with 17 bases between them. Here the CDR3 reads CASTSLGGVNTEAFF. The CDR3 DNA reads as TGTGCCAGCACCTCCTTAGGTGGGGTTAACACTGAAGCTTTCTTT.

The chain couples TRBV28 to TRBJ1-2; no reliable D call. This CDR3 has 14 residues. V was shortened by 6 bases and J by 5 bases, with 16 bases between the two germline ends. Germline CDR1 reads MDHEN; CDR2 reads SYDVKM. The CDR3 DNA reads TGTGCCAGCAGATTCGACTTGGGTCTATATGGCTACACCTTC. As protein: CASRFDLGLYGYTF.

In DNA, the CDR3 is TGTGCCAGCAGCTGGGAGGAACAAGAGACCCAGTACTTC. Its translation: CASSWEEQETQYF. The chain recombines TRBV5-6 with TRBJ2-5, with D tentatively TRBD2 (6 bases). This CDR3 contains 13 residues. Trimming left V 3 bases short and J 2 bases short, with 8 bases between. Germline assignment: CDR1 SGHDT and CDR2 YYEEEE.

CDR3 DNA sequence: TGTGCCAGCAGCCTAAGTATGGGAACAGATACGCAGTATTTT. It is translated as CASSLSMGTDTQYF. The chain has TRBV7-2 and TRBJ2-3, with no clear D. With 5 bases removed from V and 3 bases from J, the gap between germline ends came to 12 bases. This CDR3 comprises 14 residues. CDR1 SGHTA and CDR2 FQGNSA come from the germline V gene.